This record looks at one TCR beta chain sequence and its context. Antigen: not known. CDR3 length: 13 amino acids. CDR1 and CDR2 from the germline V gene are MNHNS and SASEGT. The ends were cut back, 8 bases at V and 3 bases at J, with 11 bases in the middle. This sample is drawn from a study of CD8+ T cells in alopecia areata. Treatment: oral pan-JAK inhibitor, 5-10 mg twice daily. The study's findings and limits: More clonal than normal scalp was lesional scalp, particularly alopecia totalis/universalis. Normal skin contains resident alphabeta T cells, and these are also sequenced in scalp samples. Mice gave a clearer picture of TCR sharing than patients did, possibly for HLA-related reasons.

Extraction and reverse transcription of RNA yielded cDNA as the sequencing template. The data were produced by immunoSEQ multiplex PCR, yet TCRdb's version contains in-frame clones alone and is incomplete. The sample consists of about 180,000 clones, roughly half of them appearing once. This specimen was CD8+ T cells sorted from blood, taken around week 54, from a patient treated with tofacitinib. This receptor was obtained from a human donor with alopecia areata. V and J are TRBV6-1 and TRBJ1-5; a weak D match, TRBD1 (5 bases). The CDR3 reads CASGGEPNQPQHF. CDR3 DNA: TGTGCCAGCGGGGGTGAACCCAATCAGCCCCAGCATTTT.